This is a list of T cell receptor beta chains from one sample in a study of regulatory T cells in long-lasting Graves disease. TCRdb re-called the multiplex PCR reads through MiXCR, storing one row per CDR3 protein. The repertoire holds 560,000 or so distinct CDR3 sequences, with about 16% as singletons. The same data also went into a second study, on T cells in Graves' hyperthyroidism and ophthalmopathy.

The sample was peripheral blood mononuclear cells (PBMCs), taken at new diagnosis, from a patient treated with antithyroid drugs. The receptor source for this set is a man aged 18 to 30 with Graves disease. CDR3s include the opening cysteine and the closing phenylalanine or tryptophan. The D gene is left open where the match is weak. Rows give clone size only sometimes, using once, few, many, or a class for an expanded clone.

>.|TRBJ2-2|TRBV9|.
CASSVPPNTGELFF
TGTGCCAGCAGCGTCCCACCTAACACCGGGGAGCTGTTTTTT
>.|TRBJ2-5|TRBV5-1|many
CASSLEGRQETQYF
TGTGCCAGCAGCTTAGAGGGCAGGCAAGAGACCCAGTACTTC
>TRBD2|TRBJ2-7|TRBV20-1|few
CSATPTQGLAVYEQYF
TGCAGTGCTACCCCCACCCAGGGACTAGCGGTCTACGAGCAGTACTTC
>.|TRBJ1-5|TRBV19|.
CASRLRQARYGSEDQPQHF
TGTGCCAGTAGACTCCGACAGGCCCGGTATGGGTCTGAAGATCAGCCCCAGCATTTT
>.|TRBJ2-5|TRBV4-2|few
CASSEGTPSGTQYF
TGTGCCAGCAGCGAAGGGACTCCTTCTGGGACCCAGTACTTC
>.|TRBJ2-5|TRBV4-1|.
CASSQDGSGAETQYF
TGCGCCAGCAGCCAAGATGGGAGTGGGGCAGAGACCCAGTACTTC
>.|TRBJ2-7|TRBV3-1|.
CASSQELASEQYF
TGTGCCAGCAGCCAAGAACTAGCATCCGAGCAGTACTTC
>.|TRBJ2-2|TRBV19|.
CASSIRGGTGELFF
TGTGCCAGTAGTATCAGGGGAGGAACCGGGGAGCTGTTTTTT
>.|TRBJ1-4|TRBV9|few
CASSAEGNEKLFF
TGTGCCAGCAGCGCCGAGGGAAATGAAAAACTGTTTTTT
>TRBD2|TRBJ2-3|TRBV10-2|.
CATSDSGTSTDTQYF
TGCGCCACCTCGGATAGCGGGACTAGCACAGATACGCAGTATTTT
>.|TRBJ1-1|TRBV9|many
CASSVVGGSTEAFF
TGTGCCAGCAGCGTCGTTGGGGGTAGTACTGAAGCTTTCTTT
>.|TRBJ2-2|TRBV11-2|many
CASSPSLARTGELFF
TGTGCCAGCAGCCCGTCGCTCGCTAGGACCGGGGAGCTGTTTTTT
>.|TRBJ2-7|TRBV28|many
CASSRGGTYEQYF
TGTGCCAGCAGTCGAGGGGGTACCTACGAGCAGTACTTC
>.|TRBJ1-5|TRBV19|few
CASSDEGGGNQPQHF
TGTGCCAGTAGTGACGAGGGGGGAGGGAATCAGCCCCAGCATTTT
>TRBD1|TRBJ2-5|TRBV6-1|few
CASSTQGGEETQYF
TGTGCCAGCAGTACACAGGGGGGTGAAGAGACCCAGTACTTC
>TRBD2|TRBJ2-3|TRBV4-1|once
CASSPSATSGRLYTQYF
TGCGCCAGCAGCCCCTCGGCCACTAGCGGGAGGTTATATACGCAGTATTTT
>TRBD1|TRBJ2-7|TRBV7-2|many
CASSLRGTGVGEQYF
TGTGCCAGCAGCTTAAGGGGGACAGGGGTCGGCGAGCAGTACTTC
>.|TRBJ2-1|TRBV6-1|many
CASSENKYFAYNEQFF
TGTGCCAGCAGTGAAAATAAGTATTTCGCCTACAATGAGCAGTTCTTC
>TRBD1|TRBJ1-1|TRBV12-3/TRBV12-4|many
CASSFYWATGGNTEAFF
TGTGCCAGCAGTTTTTATTGGGCGACAGGGGGGAACACTGAAGCTTTCTTT
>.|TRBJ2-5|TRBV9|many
CASSPSSGETQYF
TGTGCCAGCAGCCCATCCTCCGGGGAGACCCAGTACTTC
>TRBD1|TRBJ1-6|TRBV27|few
CASSLFPSGQGNSPLHF
TGTGCCAGCAGTTTATTTCCCTCGGGACAGGGTAATTCACCCCTCCACTTT
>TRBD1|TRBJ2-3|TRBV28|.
CASSFRTGATDTQYF
TGTGCCAGCAGTTTTCGGACAGGGGCCACAGATACGCAGTATTTT
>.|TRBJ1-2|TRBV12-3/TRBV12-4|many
CASNKDLTGGYTF
TGTGCCAGCAACAAGGACCTAACCGGAGGCTACACCTTC
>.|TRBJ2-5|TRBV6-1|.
CASSDREKETQYF
TGTGCCAGCTCCGATCGGGAGAAAGAGACCCAGTACTTC
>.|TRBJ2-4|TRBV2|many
CASSERTPSAKNIQYF
TGTGCCAGCAGTGAAAGGACACCTAGTGCCAAAAACATTCAGTACTTC
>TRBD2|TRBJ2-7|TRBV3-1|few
CASSQDSLAGSYEQYF
TGTGCCAGCAGCCAAGATTCACTAGCGGGGTCCTACGAGCAGTACTTC
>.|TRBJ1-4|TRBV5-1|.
CASSLTPQGLNEKLFF
TGCGCCAGCAGCTTAACTCCTCAGGGGTTGAATGAAAAACTGTTTTTT
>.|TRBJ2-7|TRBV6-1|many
CASSPLSGYEQYF
TGTGCCAGCAGTCCCCTAAGCGGCTACGAGCAGTACTTC
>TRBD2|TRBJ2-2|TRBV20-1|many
CSARREGVDSLTGELFF
TGCAGTGCTAGGCGGGAGGGCGTTGATAGTTTGACCGGGGAGCTGTTTTTT
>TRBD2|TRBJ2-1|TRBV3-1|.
CASSSGTAGGGEQFF
TGTGCCAGCAGCTCTGGAACGGCGGGAGGAGGTGAGCAGTTCTTC
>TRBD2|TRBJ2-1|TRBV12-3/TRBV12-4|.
CASSPGTSGTRSYNEQFF
TGTGCCAGCAGTCCCGGGACTAGCGGGACACGCTCCTACAATGAGCAGTTCTTC
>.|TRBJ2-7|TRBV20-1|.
CSTERHTGRMNEQYF
TGCAGTACAGAGAGGCACACAGGGAGAATGAACGAGCAGTACTTC
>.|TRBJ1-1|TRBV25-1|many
CASSWGYEAFF
TGTGCCAGCTCCTGGGGGTACGAAGCTTTCTTT
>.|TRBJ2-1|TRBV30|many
CAWKAWSNSDEQFF
TGTGCCTGGAAGGCGTGGTCCAATAGTGATGAGCAGTTCTTC
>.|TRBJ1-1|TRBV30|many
CAWGHIWAMNTEAFF
TGTGCCTGGGGGCATATATGGGCAATGAACACTGAAGCTTTCTTT
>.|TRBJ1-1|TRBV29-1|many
CSVLRTGTSEAFF
TGCAGCGTTCTCCGGACGGGTACCTCTGAAGCTTTCTTT
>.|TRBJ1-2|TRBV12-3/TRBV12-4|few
CASSLGEGGVGYTF
TGTGCCAGCAGTTTAGGGGAGGGAGGGGTTGGCTACACCTTC
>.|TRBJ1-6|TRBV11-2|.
CASRGQYSSYNSPLHF
TGTGCCAGCAGGGGCCAATACAGCTCCTATAATTCACCCCTCCACTTT
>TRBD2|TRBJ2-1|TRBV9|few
CASSPRGGELAGGNEQFF
TGTGCCAGCAGCCCCCGCGGAGGGGAACTAGCGGGAGGCAATGAGCAGTTCTTC
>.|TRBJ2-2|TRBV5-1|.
CASSLAGPRVGELFF
TGCGCCAGCAGCTTGGCCGGACCCCGCGTCGGGGAGCTGTTTTTT
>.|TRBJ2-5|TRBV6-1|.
CASMQETQYF
TGTGCCAGCATGCAAGAGACCCAGTACTTC
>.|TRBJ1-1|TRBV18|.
CASSLTERVDTEAFF
TGTGCCAGCTCACTTACAGAGAGGGTGGACACTGAAGCTTTCTTT
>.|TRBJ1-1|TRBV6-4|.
CASSDGHGFGEAFF
TGTGCCAGCAGTGATGGACACGGATTCGGAGAAGCTTTCTTT
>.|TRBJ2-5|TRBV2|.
CASRDDTETQYF
TGTGCCAGCAGAGACGACACGGAGACCCAGTACTTC